This TCR beta chain was identified in a study of cytomegalovirus exposure and HLA in healthy donors (TCRdb year 2017). In the study overall: According to an earlier analysis of a few hundred of the donors, some 170 million T cells yielded 120 million or so unique TCR beta sequences and approximately 300 Gb of sequence data. Approximately 310 gigabases of sequencing data and around 80 million unique TCR sequences made up an early release that covered under 750 HLA-typed donors. Among the 398 genotyped donors, 81% belonged to the genetic ancestry cluster associated with self-reported Caucasian donors. The study aimed to test whether cataloging public T cell receptors could reveal signatures of past pathogen exposure. The study used immunosequencing to profile the T cell repertoires of 600 to 850 subjects and linked those repertoires to cytomegalovirus serostatus. A separate validation cohort of roughly 130 different subjects was used in addition to the 666-subject first cohort. The study combined high-throughput TCR immunosequencing, statistical association of individual TCRs with disease status, and machine learning to predict cytomegalovirus infection status. A later analysis re-examined previously published TCR beta repertoires from more than 600 donors and added high-resolution HLA genotyping to investigate patterns of TCR occurrence. Rather than drawing on any new phenotypic data, the later analysis identified candidate immune exposures from TCR beta sequences and the way those sequences occurred across donors. An earlier analysis of several hundred of the donors applied high-throughput TCR beta sequencing to assess whether each TCR beta V gene segment acted as functional or pseudogenic. Donor age, sex, ethnicity and CMV serostatus were compiled alongside the repertoire data. A later genetic analysis took genome-wide SNP genotypes for about 60% of the roughly 670 donors and used that subset as a discovery cohort. All discovery cohort repertoires had been generated using a single sequencing platform. Class I and class II HLA loci were covered by the typing at four-digit resolution. Typing coverage differed by locus: A, B, C, DRB1 and DQB1 were typed in roughly 629-640 donors, DQA1 in about 500, DPA1 in some 610, and DPB1 in roughly 450. Because of strong linkage in the cohort, roughly five DR-DQ haplotypes were treated as single units for association and clustering. Among around 400 genotyped donors of the cohort, an average of approximately 200,000 unique TCR beta nucleotide sequences was sequenced per donor, of which roughly 18% were non-productive.

The library was made by the immunoSEQ multiplex PCR assay. The multiplex PCR relied on a mix of 60 forward primers for TCR Vbeta segments and 13 reverse primers for TCR Jbeta segments. The CDR3 region of rearranged TCR beta genes was amplified from genomic DNA by a multiplex PCR assay. On the Illumina HiSeq System, the amplified TCR beta libraries were sequenced as 87-base-pair reads. On the authors' methods: In a later analysis, approximately 74 million unique TCR beta chains were counted across the approximately 620 repertoires, and about 10 million of these chains were shared by at least two donors. To remove PCR and sequencing errors, raw reads were error-corrected and collapsed into unique sequences using a nearest-neighbor algorithm that merged closely related sequences. V, D and J gene segments were assigned by aligning CDR3 sequences to IMGT reference sequences. For a sequence to be retained, a match of at least six nucleotides was required to both a V gene segment and a J gene segment. Rearrangements were classified as productive when the CDR3 lacked stop codons and remained in frame with V and J, and all other rearrangements were classified as non-productive. Following IMGT convention, CDR3 was defined as the stretch from the second conserved V-encoded cysteine up to the conserved J-encoded phenylalanine. Sequences without an unambiguous match to a single V gene segment were excluded from the earlier analysis of several hundred of the donors. An earlier analysis of a few hundred of the donors classified V segments as functional when productive rearrangements were above 56.7% and as segregating when the standard deviation between donors was above 5%. A statistical classification framework was developed to diagnose cytomegalovirus status using the catalog of TCR beta chain sequences. A later analysis assigned V and J genes by comparing TCR nucleotide sequences with IMGT/GENE-DB human TR gene sequences. The TCRdist pipeline was used in a later analysis to assign CDR3 sequences and most-parsimonious VDJ recombination scenarios. In a later analysis, each TCR beta chain was defined by its CDR3 amino acid sequence together with its V-gene family, and reads without a unique V-gene family were excluded. As a way to deal with suspected cross-contamination and a sequencing artifact, a later analysis dropped approximately 590 nucleotide sequences that were highly shared and had low generation probability. A later analysis calculated a clonal expansion index for each public chain from normalized within-repertoire ranks of inferred template counts. Generation probabilities in a later analysis came from a VDJ recombination model fitted to out-of-frame rearrangements, and those results were checked against IGoR. In a later analysis, TCR-TCR, TCR-HLA and TCR-CMV co-occurrence was scored with hypergeometric tests, and a repertoire-size bias correction was applied to TCR pairs. A later analysis estimated false discovery rates by permuting HLA or CMV assignments 20 times. In a later analysis, co-occurring TCRs were grouped with DBSCAN, and TCRdist sequence similarity was added when clustering was performed within HLA-allele-positive subsets. Repertoires with fewer than 30,000 or more than 120,000 public chains, plus five repertoires with anomalous nucleotide sharing, were excluded from co-occurrence clustering. TCRdb obtained this table from immuneACCESS and retained in-frame rearrangements with V and J assigned. These tables miss some clones; where compared with another copy, unresolved V genes account for less than half of the shortfall, and the remainder is unexplained. The D gene and trimming were derived from the DNA, and the V and J assignments and clone size from that table. Across this sample there are about 140,000 clones, with roughly three quarters seen only once. The ten largest clones add up to 3.1% of the sample.

The trim is 0 bases for V and 0 bases for J, with a gap of 8 bases between the germline ends. CDR3 length: 15 amino acids, cysteine to phenylalanine. Solely the CDR3 DNA is kept, with 45 bases framed from the first base. For CDR1 and CDR2, the germline V gene lists SGHDT and YYEEEE. Concerning this clone itself: It lacks a known antigen. The sample holds no much larger clone one base away, and base qualities are not on file.

The cohort was made up of about 610 healthy bone marrow donors. Cohort members were all nominally healthy when sampled, although unrecorded immune exposures were likely present. The donor tested CMV seronegative, placing the donor among the approximately 400 seronegative members of the cohort. A peripheral blood sample was provided by each donor, and peripheral blood mononuclear cells were used for TCR beta sequencing. Genomic DNA was extracted from the blood cell samples with the Qiagen DNeasy Blood Extraction Kit. Points the paper makes about the study in general: A further reported finding was that TCR beta sequences accurately predicted the HLA-A and HLA-B alleles for most subjects in the first cohort. The 87-base-pair reads could not distinguish some IMGT-functional V segments, including TRBV6-2 and TRBV6-3, so those segments were excluded. A later analysis found that TCR association rates varied across HLA loci, with DRB1 alleles showing the most associated TCRs and HLA-C alleles the fewest. The cohort was sequenced for TCR beta chains only, and without alpha or paired-chain data the features that could be detected were limited. A later analysis found that most CMV-associated TCR beta chains appeared HLA-restricted, with HLA associations seemingly driven largely by CMV exposure. The only immune exposure information available for the cohort was CMV serostatus. A later analysis associated 16,951 TCR beta sequences with specific HLA alleles at a false discovery rate of 0.05. In a later analysis, HLA-associated TCR beta chains were found to be more clonally expanded and to have lower generation probabilities than equally common non-associated chains. Because counts were too low, some 17 rarely observed V segments, including chromosome 9 orphons, were left out of the earlier analysis of some 640 of the donors. In an earlier analysis of several hundred of the donors, most TCR beta V segments were observed in productive rearrangements about 87% or about 30% of the time, broadly matching IMGT annotations. An association between a missense DCLRE1C variant and V-gene and J-gene trimming of TCR beta chains was found in a later genetic analysis and replicated in an independent cohort. The authors suggested that the approach could potentially be generalized to other disease states and immunological phenotypes. The study listed 164 TCR beta chains as associated with cytomegalovirus. Correlated functional status among segregating V segments might be attributable to linkage disequilibrium, but an unknown experimental factor could not be ruled out. Across donors, most TCR sequences were observed very rarely, whereas some public TCRs were present in many individuals. A cluster of highly shared sequence variants was judged likely to be a technical artifact of the sequencing pipeline. Several of the top co-occurrence clusters appeared to be linked to parvovirus B19, influenza, CMV and Epstein-Barr virus, according to a later analysis. A few of the identified cytomegalovirus-associated TCR beta chains were confirmed in vitro to be specific for cytomegalovirus antigens. Roughly uniform sequencing depth across donors was assumed in presence/absence analyses, although this assumption may not hold. The classifier was reported to diagnose cytomegalovirus status with high specificity and sensitivity in both the original and validation cohorts. When HLA alleles, especially DR and DQ, strongly co-occurred, TCR associations were difficult to assign to individual alleles. Because HLA typing was missing for some donors at each locus, association tests included only the typed subset. According to a later genetic analysis, donors in an Asian-associated ancestry cluster had fewer N-insertions in productive TCRs than the roughly 660-donor mean.

This clonotype originated in a male donor in good health and CMV-seronegative. What was sequenced was PBMCs. The chain employs TRBV5-6 and TRBJ2-3; TRBD2 could be the D gene, as 5 bases match. The CDR3 reads CASSLVGGSTDTQYF. The nucleotide sequence reads TGTGCCAGCAGCTTGGTGGGCGGGAGCACAGATACGCAGTATTTT.